The 11 T cell receptor beta chains below all came from one sample that was sequenced in a study of PD-L1 blockade in urothelial cancer. Data came from immunoSEQ multiplex PCR; TCRdb stores just in-frame clones and leaves some out. The data hold 90,000 to 120,000 clones, with approximately 85% observed a single time. The input for sequencing was PBMCs, taken around atezolizumab (anti-PD-L1) treatment. These receptors were taken from a man aged 50 to 59 with urothelial cancer.

The chain uses TRBV11-2 and TRBJ2-7; 8 nucleotides line up with TRBD2. This CDR3 is built from 15 residues. Germline V lookup: CDR1 SGHAT, CDR2 FQNNGV. Germline trimming cut 1 base from V and 6 bases from J; bases unmatched to any gene: 8. In nucleotides, the CDR3 is TGTGCCAGCAGCTTAGTCCCAGCGGGAGCGGGCGAGCAGTACTTC. As protein: CASSLVPAGAGEQYF.

The V and J genes are TRBV5-8 and TRBJ2-1; the match to TRBD2 covers 10 bases. The V gene's germline CDR1 is SGHTS and CDR2 YDEGEE. The CDR3 contains 18 residues. J was trimmed by 2 bases and V by 2 bases; bases with no gene match: 10. The CDR3 nucleotides are TGTGCCAGCAGCTTTCGGACTAGCGGAGACCCGCCCTACAATGAGCAGTTCTTC. Protein: CASSFRTSGDPPYNEQFF.

The V gene is TRBV28, the J gene TRBJ2-7, with 9 nucleotides matching TRBD2. The CDR3 totals 13 residues. Germline trimming cut 7 bases from V and 7 bases from J; bases unmatched to any gene: 8. Germline CDR1 is MDHEN and CDR2 is SYDVKM. The CDR3 loop reads CASMVAGAREQYF. CDR3 nucleotide sequence: TGTGCCAGCATGGTAGCGGGAGCGCGGGAGCAGTACTTC.

The chain carries TRBV20-1 and TRBJ2-3; TRBD1 is a possible D gene (5 bases). Germline CDR1 reads DFQATT; CDR2 reads SNEGSKA (reference sequence). CDR3 length: 11 amino acids. The CDR3 region is CIPGNTDTQYF. As DNA, the CDR3 is TGCATTCCAGGGAACACAGATACGCAGTATTTT.

V gene TRBV7-2 combines with J gene TRBJ2-7; D might be TRBD1 (6 bases). Germline lookup yields CDR1 SGHTA and CDR2 FQGNSA. V lost 3 bases to trimming and J lost 0 bases, with 12 bases between them. There are 15 residues in the CDR3. CDR3 bases: TGTGCCAGCAGCTTCCACAGGGCAAGCTCCTACGAGCAGTACTTC. Its protein product is CASSFHRASSYEQYF.

V and J are TRBV29-1 and TRBJ2-3, with 11 bases that match TRBD2. V shed 6 bases, J shed 6 bases, and the junction held 8 bases outside the gene matches. This CDR3 has 14 amino acids. The V gene's germline CDR1 is SQVTM and CDR2 ANQGSEA. CDR3 coding DNA: TGCAGCGTGACGCTAGCGGGAGGCAGTGATACGCAGTATTTT. It codes for CSVTLAGGSDTQYF.

This clone is medium-sized (0.01 to 0.1%) within its sample. V is TRBV5-1 and J is TRBJ1-5; D remains unclear. Germline CDR1 is SGHRS and CDR2 is YFSETQ. V shed 2 bases and J shed 2 bases, with 17 bases lying between them. This CDR3 comprises 17 residues. The CDR3 spells CASSFLPLASGNQPQHF. The DNA of the CDR3 is TGCGCCAGCAGCTTTTTGCCCCTCGCGAGCGGCAATCAGCCCCAGCATTTT.

This clone was found a few times. The chain joins TRBV2 to TRBJ1-5, with D possibly being TRBD1 (6 bases). The CDR3 contains 15 residues. The V and J ends lost 6 bases and 2 bases respectively, with 14 bases between them. Germline CDR1 reads SNHLY; CDR2 reads FYNNEI. CDR3 coding DNA: TGTGCCAGCAGCGAGGGGGGGACCCGCAATCAGCCCCAGCATTTT. It specifies CASSEGGTRNQPQHF.

The rearrangement links TRBV15 to TRBJ2-5; TRBD2 matches 12 bases. The germline V gene has CDR1 LNHNV and CDR2 YYDKDF (reference sequence). J was trimmed by 4 bases and V by 0 bases; bases with no gene match: 0. This CDR3 is built from 15 residues. CDR3 sequence (DNA): TGTGCCACCAGCAGAGAGGGACTAGCGGGAGAGACCCAGTACTTC. Translation gives CATSREGLAGETQYF. The complete variable domain, with remaining parts taken from reference TRBV15 and TRBJ2-5, reads DAMVIQNPRYQVTQFGKPVTLSCSQTLNHNVMYWYQQKSSQAPKLLFHYYDKDFNNEADTPDNFQSRRPNTSFCFLDIRSPGLGDTAMYLCATSREGLAGETQYFGPGTRLLVL.

V is TRBV19 and J is TRBJ2-7; 7 bases line up with TRBD1. The trim removed 5 bases at V and 0 bases at J, leaving 7 bases unmatched. Germline V gives CDR1 LNHDA, CDR2 SQIVND (reference sequence). CDR3 length: 15 residues. CDR3 sequence (DNA): TGTGCCAGTAGTGCGGACAGGAGGAGCTCCTACGAGCAGTACTTC. This translates into CASSADRRSSYEQYF.

This clone came up once. V and J are TRBV5-1 and TRBJ2-7; 10 bases match TRBD1. The CDR3 has 14 amino acids. V shed 4 bases and J 3 bases; nucleotides not matched to a gene: 4. Germline V gene sequence: CDR1 SGHRS, CDR2 YFSETQ. CDR3: CASSGGQGNYEQYF. The CDR3 DNA sequence: TGCGCCAGCAGCGGGGGACAGGGGAACTACGAGCAGTACTTC.